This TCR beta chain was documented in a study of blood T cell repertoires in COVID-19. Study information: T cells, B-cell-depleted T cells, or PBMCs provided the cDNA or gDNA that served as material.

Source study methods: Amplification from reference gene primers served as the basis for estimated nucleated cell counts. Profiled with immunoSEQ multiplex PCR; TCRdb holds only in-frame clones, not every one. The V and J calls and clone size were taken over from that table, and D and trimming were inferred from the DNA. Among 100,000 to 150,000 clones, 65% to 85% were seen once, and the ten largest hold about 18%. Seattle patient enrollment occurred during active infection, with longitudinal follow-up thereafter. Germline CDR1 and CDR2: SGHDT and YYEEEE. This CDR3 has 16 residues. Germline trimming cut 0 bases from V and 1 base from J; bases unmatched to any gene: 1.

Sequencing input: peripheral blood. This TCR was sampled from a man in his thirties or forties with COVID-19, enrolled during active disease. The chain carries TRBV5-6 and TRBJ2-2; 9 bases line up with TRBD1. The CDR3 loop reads CASSLAGQGNTGELFF. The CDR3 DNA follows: TGTGCCAGCAGCTTGGCGGGACAGGGGAACACCGGGGAGCTGTTTTTT.